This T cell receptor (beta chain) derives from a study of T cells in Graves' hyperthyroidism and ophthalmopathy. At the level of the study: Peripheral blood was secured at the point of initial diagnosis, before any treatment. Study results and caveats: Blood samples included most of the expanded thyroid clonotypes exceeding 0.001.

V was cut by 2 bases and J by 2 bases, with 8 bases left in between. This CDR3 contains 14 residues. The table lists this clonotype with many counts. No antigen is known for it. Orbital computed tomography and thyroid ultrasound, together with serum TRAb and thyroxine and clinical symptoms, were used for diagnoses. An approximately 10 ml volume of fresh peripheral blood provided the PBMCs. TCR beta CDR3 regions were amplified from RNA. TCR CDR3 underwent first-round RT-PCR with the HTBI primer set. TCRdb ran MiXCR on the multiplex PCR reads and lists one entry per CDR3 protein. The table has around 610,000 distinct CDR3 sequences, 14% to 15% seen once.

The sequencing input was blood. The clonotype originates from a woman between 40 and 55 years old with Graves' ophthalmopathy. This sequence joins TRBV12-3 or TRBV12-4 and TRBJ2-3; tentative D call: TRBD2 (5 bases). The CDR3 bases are TGTGCCAGCAGTTTACTGCGGGTCACAGATACGCAGTATTTT. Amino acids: CASSLLRVTDTQYF.